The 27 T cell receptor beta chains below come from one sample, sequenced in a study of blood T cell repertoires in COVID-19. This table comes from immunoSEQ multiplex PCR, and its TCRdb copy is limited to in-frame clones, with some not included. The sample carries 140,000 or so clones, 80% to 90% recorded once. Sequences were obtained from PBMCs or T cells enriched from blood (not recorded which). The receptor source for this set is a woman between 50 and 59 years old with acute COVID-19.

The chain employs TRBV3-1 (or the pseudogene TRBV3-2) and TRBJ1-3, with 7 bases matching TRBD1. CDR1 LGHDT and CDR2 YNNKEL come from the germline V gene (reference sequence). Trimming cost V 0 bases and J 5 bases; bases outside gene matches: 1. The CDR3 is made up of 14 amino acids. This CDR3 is CASSQETGRNTIYF. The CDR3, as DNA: TGTGCCAGCAGCCAAGAGACAGGGCGAAACACCATATATTTT.

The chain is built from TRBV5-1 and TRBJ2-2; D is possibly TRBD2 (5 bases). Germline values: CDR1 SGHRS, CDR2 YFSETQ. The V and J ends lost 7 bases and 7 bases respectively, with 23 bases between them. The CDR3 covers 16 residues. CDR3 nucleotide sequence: TGCGCCAGCTACGACGGAGGCCCTCCAGTCAGCGGGGAGCTGTTTTTT. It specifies CASYDGGPPVSGELFF.

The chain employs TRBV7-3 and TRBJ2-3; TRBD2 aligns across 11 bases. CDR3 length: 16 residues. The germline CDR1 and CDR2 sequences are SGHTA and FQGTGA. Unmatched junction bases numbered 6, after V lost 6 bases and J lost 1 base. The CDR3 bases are TGTGCCAGCAGGGCAACTAGCGGGAGTGGCACAGATACGCAGTATTTT. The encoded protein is CASRATSGSGTDTQYF.

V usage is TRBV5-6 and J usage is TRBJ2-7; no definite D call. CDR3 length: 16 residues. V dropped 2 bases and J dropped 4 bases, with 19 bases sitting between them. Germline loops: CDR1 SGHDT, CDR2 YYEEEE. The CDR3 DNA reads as TGTGCCAGCAGCTTAATCGGCAGACTTTTCTTGTACGAGCAGTACTTC. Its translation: CASSLIGRLFLYEQYF. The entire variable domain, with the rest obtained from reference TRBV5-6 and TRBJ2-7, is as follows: DAGVTQSPTHLIKTRGQQVTLRCSPKSGHDTVSWYQQALGQGPQFIFQYYEEEERQRGNFPDRFSGHQFPNYSSELNVNALLLGDSALYLCASSLIGRLFLYEQYFGPGTRLTVT.

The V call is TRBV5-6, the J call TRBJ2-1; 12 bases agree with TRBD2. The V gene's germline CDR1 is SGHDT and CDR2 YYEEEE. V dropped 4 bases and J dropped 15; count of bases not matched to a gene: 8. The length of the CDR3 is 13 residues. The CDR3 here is CASSRLAGENGFF. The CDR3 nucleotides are TGTGCCAGCAGCCGACTAGCGGGAGAAAACGGGTTCTTC.

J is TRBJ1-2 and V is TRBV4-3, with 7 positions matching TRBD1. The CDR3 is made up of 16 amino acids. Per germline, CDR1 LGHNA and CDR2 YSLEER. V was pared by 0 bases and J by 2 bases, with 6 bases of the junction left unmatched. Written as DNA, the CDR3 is TGCGCCAGCAGCCAAGATCGACAGGGACGAAACTATGGCTACACCTTC. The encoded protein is CASSQDRQGRNYGYTF.

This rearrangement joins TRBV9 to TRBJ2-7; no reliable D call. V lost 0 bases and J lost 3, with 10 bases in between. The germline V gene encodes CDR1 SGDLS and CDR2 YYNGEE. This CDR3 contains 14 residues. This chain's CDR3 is CASSVDGSVYEQYF. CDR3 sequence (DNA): TGTGCCAGCAGCGTAGACGGCAGCGTCTACGAGCAGTACTTC.

CDR3 sequence: CSVRSGTVSAFF. DNA of the CDR3: TGCAGCGTTAGGTCGGGTACGGTTTCAGCTTTCTTT. The rearrangement joins TRBV29-1 to TRBJ1-1; D gene uncertain. CDR3 length: 12 amino acids. Looked up from germline, CDR1 is SQVTM and CDR2 is ANQGSEA. Between the trimmed V and J ends, which lost 5 bases and 10 bases, there was a span of 17 bases.

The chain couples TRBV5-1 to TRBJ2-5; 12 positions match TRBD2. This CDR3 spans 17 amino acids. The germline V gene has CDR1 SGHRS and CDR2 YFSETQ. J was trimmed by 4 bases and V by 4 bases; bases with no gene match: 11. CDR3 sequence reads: CASSALAGGPKGETQYF. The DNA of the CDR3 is TGCGCCAGCAGCGCCCTAGCGGGAGGGCCTAAGGGAGAGACCCAGTACTTC. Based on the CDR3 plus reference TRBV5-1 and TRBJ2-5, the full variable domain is KAGVTQTPRYLIKTRGQQVTLSCSPISGHRSVSWYQQTPGQGLQFLFEYFSETQRNKGNFPGRFSGRQFSNSRSEMNVSTLELGDSALYLCASSALAGGPKGETQYFGPGTRLLVL.

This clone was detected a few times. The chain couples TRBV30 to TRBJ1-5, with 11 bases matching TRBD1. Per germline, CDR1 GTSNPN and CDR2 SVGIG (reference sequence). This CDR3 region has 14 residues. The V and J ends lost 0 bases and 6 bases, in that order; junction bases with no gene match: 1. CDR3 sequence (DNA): TGTGCCTGGAGTGTAGGGACAGGGGGTCAGCCCCAGCATTTT. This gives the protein CAWSVGTGGQPQHF.

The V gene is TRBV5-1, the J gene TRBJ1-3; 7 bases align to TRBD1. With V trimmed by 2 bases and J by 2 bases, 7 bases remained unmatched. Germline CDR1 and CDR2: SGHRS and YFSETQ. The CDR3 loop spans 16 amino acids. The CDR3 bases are TGCGCCAGCAGCTTATGGGACAGCAGTACTGGAAACACCATATATTTT. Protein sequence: CASSLWDSSTGNTIYF.

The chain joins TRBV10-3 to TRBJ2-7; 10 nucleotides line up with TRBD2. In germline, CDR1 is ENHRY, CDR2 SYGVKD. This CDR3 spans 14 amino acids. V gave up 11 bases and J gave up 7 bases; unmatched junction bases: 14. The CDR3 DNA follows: TGTGCCTCATCTCTCCTAGCGGGAGTGGAAGAGCAGTACTTC. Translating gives CASSLLAGVEEQYF.

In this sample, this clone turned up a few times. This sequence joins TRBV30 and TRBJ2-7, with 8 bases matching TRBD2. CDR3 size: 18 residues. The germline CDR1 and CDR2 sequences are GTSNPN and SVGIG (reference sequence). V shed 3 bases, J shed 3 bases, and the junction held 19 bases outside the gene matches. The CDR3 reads CAWRGTSGPLSMFYEQYF. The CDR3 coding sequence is TGTGCCTGGAGGGGAACTAGCGGCCCCCTTTCGATGTTCTACGAGCAGTACTTC.

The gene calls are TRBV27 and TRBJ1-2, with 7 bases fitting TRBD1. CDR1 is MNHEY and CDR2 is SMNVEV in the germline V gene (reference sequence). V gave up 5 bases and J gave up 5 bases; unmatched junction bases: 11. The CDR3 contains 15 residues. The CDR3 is CASSITQGPGYGYTF. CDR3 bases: TGTGCCAGCAGTATCACACAGGGGCCTGGTTATGGCTACACCTTC.

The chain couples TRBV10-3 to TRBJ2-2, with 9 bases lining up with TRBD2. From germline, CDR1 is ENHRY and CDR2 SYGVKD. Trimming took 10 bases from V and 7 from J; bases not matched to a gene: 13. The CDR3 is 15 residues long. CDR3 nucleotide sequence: TGTGCCACCGGCTCCCTAGCGGGATCTAGCGGGGAGCTGTTTTTT. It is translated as CATGSLAGSSGELFF.

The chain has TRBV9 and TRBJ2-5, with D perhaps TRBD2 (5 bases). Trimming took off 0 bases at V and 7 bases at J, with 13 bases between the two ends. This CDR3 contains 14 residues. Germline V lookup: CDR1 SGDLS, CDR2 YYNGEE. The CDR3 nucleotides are TGTGCCAGCAGCGTAGCGGCAGCTGCGGGGACCCAGTACTTC. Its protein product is CASSVAAAAGTQYF.

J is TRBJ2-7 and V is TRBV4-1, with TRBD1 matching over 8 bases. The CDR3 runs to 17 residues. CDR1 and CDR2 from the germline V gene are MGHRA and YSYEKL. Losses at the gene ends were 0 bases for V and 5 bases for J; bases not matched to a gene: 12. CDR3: CASSQERATGVIHEQYF. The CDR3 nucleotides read TGCGCCAGCAGCCAAGAACGGGCGACAGGGGTGATCCACGAGCAGTACTTC.

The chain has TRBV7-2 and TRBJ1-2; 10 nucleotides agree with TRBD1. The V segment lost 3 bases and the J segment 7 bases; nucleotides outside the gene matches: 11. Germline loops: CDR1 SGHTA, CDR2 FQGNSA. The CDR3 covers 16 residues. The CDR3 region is CASSFLPGQGLVGYTF. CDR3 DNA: TGTGCCAGCAGCTTCTTACCGGGACAGGGGTTGGTTGGCTACACCTTC.

The CDR3 nucleotides are TGTGCCAGCAGTTACTCGACAGGGACAGATACGCAGTATTTT. Protein: CASSYSTGTDTQYF. The rearrangement uses TRBV6-6 and TRBJ2-3, with TRBD1 matching 7 bases. The germline V gene encodes CDR1 MNHNY and CDR2 SVGAGI (reference sequence). The CDR3 has 14 amino acids. V trimming: 0 bases; J trimming: 3 bases; junction bases outside the gene matches: 0.

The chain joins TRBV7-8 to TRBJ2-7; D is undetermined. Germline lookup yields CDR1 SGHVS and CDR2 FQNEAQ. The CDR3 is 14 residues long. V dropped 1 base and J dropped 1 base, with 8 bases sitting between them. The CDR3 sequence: CASSLDVTSYEQYF. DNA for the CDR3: TGTGCCAGCAGCTTAGATGTGACATCCTACGAGCAGTACTTC.

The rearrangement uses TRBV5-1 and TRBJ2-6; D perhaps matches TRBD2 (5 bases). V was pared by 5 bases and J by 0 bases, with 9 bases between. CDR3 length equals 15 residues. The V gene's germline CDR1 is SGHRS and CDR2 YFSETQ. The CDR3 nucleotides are TGCGCCAGCAGTCTCGGGGACTCTGGGGCCAACGTCCTGACTTTC. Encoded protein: CASSLGDSGANVLTF.

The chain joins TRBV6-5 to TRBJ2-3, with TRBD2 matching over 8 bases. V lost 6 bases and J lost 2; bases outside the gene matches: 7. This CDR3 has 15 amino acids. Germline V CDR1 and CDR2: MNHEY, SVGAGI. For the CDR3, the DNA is TGTGCCAGCAGCCCGATGACTAGCGACACAGATACGCAGTATTTT. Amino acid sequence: CASSPMTSDTDTQYF.

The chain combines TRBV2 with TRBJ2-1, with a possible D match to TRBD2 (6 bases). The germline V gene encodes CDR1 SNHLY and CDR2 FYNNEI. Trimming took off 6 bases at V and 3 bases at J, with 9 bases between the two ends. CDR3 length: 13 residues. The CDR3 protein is CASRGLNYNEQFF. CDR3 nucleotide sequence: TGTGCCAGCAGGGGACTGAACTACAATGAGCAGTTCTTC.

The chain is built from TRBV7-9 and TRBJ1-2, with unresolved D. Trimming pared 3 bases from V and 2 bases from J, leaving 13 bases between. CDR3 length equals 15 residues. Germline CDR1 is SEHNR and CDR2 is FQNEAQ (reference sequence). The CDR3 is CASSFLGGKNYGYTF. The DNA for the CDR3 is TGTGCCAGCAGCTTCTTAGGCGGGAAGAACTATGGCTACACCTTC.

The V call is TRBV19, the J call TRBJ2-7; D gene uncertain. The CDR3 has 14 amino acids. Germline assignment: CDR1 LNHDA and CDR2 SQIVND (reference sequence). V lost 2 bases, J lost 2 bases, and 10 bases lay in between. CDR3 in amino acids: CASSINLGPYEQYF. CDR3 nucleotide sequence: TGTGCCAGTAGTATAAATCTCGGTCCCTACGAGCAGTACTTC. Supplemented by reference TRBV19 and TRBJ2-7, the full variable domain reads DGGITQSPKYLFRKEGQNVTLSCEQNLNHDAMYWYRQDPGQGLRLIYYSQIVNDFQKGDIAEGYSVSREKKESFPLTVTSAQKNPTAFYLCASSINLGPYEQYFGPGTRLTVT.

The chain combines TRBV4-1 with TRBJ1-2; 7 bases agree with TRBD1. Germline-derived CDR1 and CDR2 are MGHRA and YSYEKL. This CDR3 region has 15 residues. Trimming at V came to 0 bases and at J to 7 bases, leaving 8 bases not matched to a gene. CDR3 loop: CASSQETGQASGYTF. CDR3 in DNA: TGCGCCAGCAGCCAAGAGACCGGACAGGCGAGTGGCTACACCTTC.

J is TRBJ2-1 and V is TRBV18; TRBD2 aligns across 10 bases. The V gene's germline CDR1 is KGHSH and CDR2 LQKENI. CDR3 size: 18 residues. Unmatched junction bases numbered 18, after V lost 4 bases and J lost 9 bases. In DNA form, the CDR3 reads TGTGCCAGCTCACTAGGGTCGACTCTAGCGGGAGTCGGAGGTGAGCAGTTCTTC. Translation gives CASSLGSTLAGVGGEQFF.